This T cell receptor (beta chain) was observed in a study of OX40 agonist ivuxolimab in advanced cancers. Study background: The dose-escalation cohort had hepatocellular carcinoma, melanoma, renal cell or head and neck cancer.

Assay used: immunoSEQ multiplex PCR; TCRdb lists only in-frame clones, some missing. The table lists some 64,000 clones, about nine tenths of them singletons. The CDR3 contains 15 residues. V shed 3 bases, J shed 6 bases, and the junction held 6 bases outside the gene matches. Germline V gives CDR1 SGHRS, CDR2 YFSETQ. The sequence came from an adult with an advanced solid tumor such as melanoma, head and neck, liver or kidney cancer. The input for sequencing was CD4+ or CD8+ T cells sorted from blood, taken in a trial of the OX40 agonist ivuxolimab. This sequence joins TRBV5-1 and TRBJ2-2; TRBD1 aligns across 9 bases. CDR3 residues: CASSSGQGGSGELFF. The CDR3 DNA sequence: TGCGCCAGCAGCTCGGGACAGGGTGGATCCGGGGAGCTGTTTTTT. The full variable domain, its missing parts supplied by reference TRBV5-1 and TRBJ2-2, is KAGVTQTPRYLIKTRGQQVTLSCSPISGHRSVSWYQQTPGQGLQFLFEYFSETQRNKGNFPGRFSGRQFSNSRSEMNVSTLELGDSALYLCASSSGQGGSGELFFGEGSRLTVL.